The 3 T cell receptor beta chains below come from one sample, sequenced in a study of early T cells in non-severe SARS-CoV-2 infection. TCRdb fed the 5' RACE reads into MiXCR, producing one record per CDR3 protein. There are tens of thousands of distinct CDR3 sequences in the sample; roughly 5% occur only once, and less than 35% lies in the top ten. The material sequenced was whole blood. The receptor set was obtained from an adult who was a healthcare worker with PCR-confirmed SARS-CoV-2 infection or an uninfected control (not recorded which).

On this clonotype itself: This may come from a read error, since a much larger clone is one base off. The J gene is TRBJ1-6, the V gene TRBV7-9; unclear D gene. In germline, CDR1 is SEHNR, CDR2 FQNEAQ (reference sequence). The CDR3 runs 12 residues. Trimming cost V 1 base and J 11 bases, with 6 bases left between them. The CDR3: CASSLEGTPLHF. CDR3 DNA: TGTGCCAGCAGCTTAGAGGGTACACCCCTCCACTTT. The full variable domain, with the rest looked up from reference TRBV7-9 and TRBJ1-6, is DTGVSQNPRHKITKRGQNVTFRCDPISEHNRLYWYRQTLGQGPEFLTYFQNEAQLEKSRLLSDRFSAERPKGSFSTLEIQRTEQGDSAMYLCASSLEGTPLHFGNGTRLTVT.

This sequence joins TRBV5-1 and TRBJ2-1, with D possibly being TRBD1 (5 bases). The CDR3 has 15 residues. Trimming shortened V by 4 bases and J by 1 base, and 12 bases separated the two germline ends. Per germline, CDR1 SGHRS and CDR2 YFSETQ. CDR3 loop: CASSPTGDSYNEQFF. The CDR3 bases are TGCGCCAGCAGCCCCACAGGTGATTCCTACAATGAGCAGTTCTTC.

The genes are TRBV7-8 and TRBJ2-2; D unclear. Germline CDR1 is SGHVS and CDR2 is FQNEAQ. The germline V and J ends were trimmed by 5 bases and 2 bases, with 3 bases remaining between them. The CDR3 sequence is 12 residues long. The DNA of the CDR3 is TGTGCCAGCAGCCCTAACACCGGGGAGCTGTTTTTT. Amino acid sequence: CASSPNTGELFF.